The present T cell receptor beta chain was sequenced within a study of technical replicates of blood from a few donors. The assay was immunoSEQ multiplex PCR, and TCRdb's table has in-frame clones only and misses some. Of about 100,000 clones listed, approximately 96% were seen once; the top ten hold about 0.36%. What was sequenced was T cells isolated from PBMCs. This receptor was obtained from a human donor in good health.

This CDR3 is CASVGLYSYEQYF. In DNA form, the CDR3 reads TGTGCCAGCGTGGGGCTCTACTCATACGAGCAGTACTTC. The chain couples TRBV6-1 to TRBJ2-7; the D gene is possibly TRBD1 (5 bases). Germline V gene data show CDR1 as MNHNS and CDR2 as SASEGT. The CDR3 spans 13 residues. Between the trimmed V and J ends, which lost 8 bases and 4 bases, there was a span of 15 bases.